This section outlines one TCR beta chain sequence together with its context. In the source study's methods: Sequence data from immunoSEQ were junction-only and lacked quality scores; consequently, filtering differed. Sequenced by immunoSEQ multiplex PCR; TCRdb stores in-frame clones only, minus some. D and trimming come from the DNA, and the V and J calls and clone size come from that table. The sample has about 490,000 clones; more than 75% are singletons. The record originates from a study of shared clonotypes between healthy human individuals. Everyone who donated was a Caucasian adult who lived in Nashville, Tennessee. The source material was PBMCs. The receptor was derived from a woman aged 35 to 49 in good health. Some clones in this sample may be carry-over from other donors' samples.

DNA for the CDR3: TGCGCCAGCAGCCAAGGGGGCGGGACTCCCACAGATACGCAGTATTTT. Its protein product is CASSQGGGTPTDTQYF. The chain links TRBV4-3 to TRBJ2-3; TRBD2 is a possible D gene (6 bases). The V gene's germline CDR1 is LGHNA and CDR2 YSLEER. The CDR3 is made up of 16 amino acids. Trimming pared 1 base from V and 2 bases from J, leaving 13 bases between.